This T cell receptor (beta chain) was profiled in a study of blood T cell repertoires in COVID-19. About the research overall: From the United States, Italy and Spain came samples of acute and convalescent COVID-19. PBMCs, B-cell-depleted T cells, or T cells were the source of the cDNA or gDNA that made up the material.

Authors' data handling: How many nucleated cells were present was estimated from reference gene primer amplification. Data came from immunoSEQ multiplex PCR; TCRdb stores just in-frame clones and leaves some out. The V and J calls and clone size were taken over from that table, and D and trimming were inferred from the DNA. This sample has roughly 200,000 clones, with approximately 85% found just once. Germline V gives CDR1 SGHDT, CDR2 YYEEEE. V lost 4 bases, J lost 6 bases, and 5 bases stayed unmatched. The CDR3 covers 15 residues. This chain joins TRBV5-6 and TRBJ2-1; 12 positions agree with TRBD2. The clonotype was recovered from a man in his fifties or sixties with acute or convalescent COVID-19. Sequencing input: peripheral blood. The CDR3 sequence is CASSHTSGRPNEQFF. CDR3 DNA: TGTGCCAGCAGCCATACTAGCGGGAGGCCCAATGAGCAGTTCTTC.